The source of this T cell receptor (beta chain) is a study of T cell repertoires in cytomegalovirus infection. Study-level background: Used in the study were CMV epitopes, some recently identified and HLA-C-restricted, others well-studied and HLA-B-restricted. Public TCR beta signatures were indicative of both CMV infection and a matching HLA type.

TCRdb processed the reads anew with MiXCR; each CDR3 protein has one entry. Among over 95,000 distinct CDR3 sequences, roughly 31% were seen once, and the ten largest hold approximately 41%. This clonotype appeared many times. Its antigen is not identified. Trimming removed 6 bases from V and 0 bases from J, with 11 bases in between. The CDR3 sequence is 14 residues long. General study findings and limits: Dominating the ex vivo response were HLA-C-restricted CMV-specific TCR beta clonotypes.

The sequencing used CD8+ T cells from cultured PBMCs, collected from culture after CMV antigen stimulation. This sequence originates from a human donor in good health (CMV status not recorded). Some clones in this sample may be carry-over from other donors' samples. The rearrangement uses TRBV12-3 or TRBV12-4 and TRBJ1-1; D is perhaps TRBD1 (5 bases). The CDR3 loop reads CASSLGGMNTEAFF. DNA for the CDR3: TGTGCCAGCAGCTTGGGGGGGATGAACACTGAAGCTTTCTTT.